This TCR beta chain was sequenced in a study of blood T cell repertoires in COVID-19. Study-level information: Samples came from the United States, Italy and Spain, spanning acute and convalescent COVID-19. T cells, B-cell-depleted T cells, or PBMCs supplied cDNA or gDNA.

CDR3 size: 16 residues. Trimming stripped 0 bases from V and 4 bases from J, with 10 bases between. Germline V gene sequence: CDR1 LGHDT, CDR2 YNNKEL (reference sequence). Original processing methods: The assay estimated nucleated cells by amplifying reference gene primers. Profiling relied on immunoSEQ multiplex PCR, and the TCRdb table lists in-frame clones only, not all of them. That table furnishes V, J and clone size, whereas the DNA furnished D and trimming. The sample includes 140,000 to 150,000 clones, nearly 90% of them seen just once. Sequencing input: peripheral blood. The V call is TRBV3-1 (or the pseudogene TRBV3-2), the J call TRBJ1-6; TRBD1 might be the D (6 bases). The receptor was isolated from a man in his 70s with acute or convalescent COVID-19. The CDR3 region has the DNA TGTGCCAGCAGCCAAGATCCCAGGGGTTATAATTCACCCCTCCACTTT. Its protein product is CASSQDPRGYNSPLHF.